Following are 17 T cell receptor beta chains from one sample sequenced in a study of T-cell reconstitution after alpha-beta-depleted transplantation in children. Researchers prepared the TCRbeta library using unique molecular identifiers, the study reports. TCRdb independently ran MiXCR on the PCR reads; one entry per CDR3 protein. The sample has about a million distinct CDR3 sequences, around 30% seen once; the top ten hold roughly 28%. The specimen comprised PBMCs, mostly from graft donor cells, sampled 360 days after TCRalphabeta/CD19-depleted stem cell transplant. Receptors were obtained from a boy younger than two who had a stem cell transplant for SCID, so the T cells may come from the graft donor.

The V and J genes are TRBV24-1 and TRBJ2-5; TRBD2 matches 8 bases. The CDR3 consists of 13 residues. V lost 5 bases and J lost 5; bases outside the gene matches: 3. Per germline, CDR1 KGHDR and CDR2 SFDVKD. The CDR3 is CATSASGGETQYF. The CDR3 nucleotides are TGTGCCACCAGTGCGAGCGGGGGTGAGACCCAGTACTTC.

The sample holds a few counts of this clonotype. V gene TRBV20-1 combines with J gene TRBJ2-5; tentative D call: TRBD1 (7 bases). The germline V and J ends were trimmed by 0 bases and 4 bases, with 12 bases remaining between them. The CDR3 runs to 14 residues. The germline V gene has CDR1 DFQATT and CDR2 SNEGSKA (reference sequence). The CDR3 DNA reads as TGCAGTGCTAGAGATTCAGGGGGGTTAGAGACCCAGTACTTC. It specifies CSARDSGGLETQYF.

This clonotype has only one observation. The genes are TRBV7-9 and TRBJ2-7, with 7 bases aligning to TRBD2. The ends lost 5 bases at V and 1 base at J; junction bases unmatched: 5. CDR1 and CDR2 (germline): SEHNR, FQNEAQ (reference sequence). The CDR3 has 14 amino acids. CDR3 nucleotides: TGTGCCAGCAGCATGTTGGGGGGGTCCTACGAGCAGTACTTC. Amino acids: CASSMLGGSYEQYF.

V gene TRBV5-6 combines with J gene TRBJ1-2, with 9 bases fitting TRBD1. The J segment lost 0 bases and the V segment lost 3 bases, leaving 6 bases of the junction unmatched. Germline CDR1 and CDR2: SGHDT and YYEEEE. The CDR3 is 16 amino acids. Here the CDR3 reads CASSSNRGRTNYGYTF. The DNA for the CDR3 is TGTGCCAGCAGCTCCAACAGGGGGCGGACTAACTATGGCTACACCTTC.

This clonotype has more than one count but fewer than ten. The chain is built from TRBV3-1 and TRBJ1-6; 7 bases match TRBD1. The CDR3 contains 17 residues. CDR1 is LGHDT, CDR2 YNNKEL, per germline (reference sequence). The J segment lost 7 bases and the V segment lost 4 bases, leaving 13 bases of the junction unmatched. CDR3 sequence reads: CASSPGDRALGNSPLHF. CDR3 coding DNA: TGTGCCAGCAGCCCTGGGGACAGAGCCTTGGGGAATTCACCCCTCCACTTT.

The chain couples TRBV5-1 to TRBJ2-1, with D hard to call. The CDR3 covers 16 residues. The germline V gene has CDR1 SGHRS and CDR2 YFSETQ. V dropped 0 bases and J dropped 0 bases, with 10 bases sitting between them. The CDR3 region has the DNA TGCGCCAGCAGCTTGGCCCTCGGAAGCTCCTACAATGAGCAGTTCTTC. Protein product: CASSLALGSSYNEQFF.

The V and J genes are TRBV11-2 and TRBJ1-2; D gene uncertain. Trimming stripped 4 bases from V and 5 bases from J, with 14 bases between. The CDR3 covers 14 residues. Germline lookup yields CDR1 SGHAT and CDR2 FQNNGV. This CDR3 is CASSSGRFSYGYTF. The CDR3 region has the DNA TGTGCCAGCAGCTCTGGTCGGTTTTCATATGGCTACACCTTC.

This clonotype came up a few times. The chain combines TRBV5-1 with TRBJ2-1; D is perhaps TRBD1 (6 bases). Per germline, CDR1 SGHRS and CDR2 YFSETQ. V dropped 0 bases and J dropped 7 bases, with 11 bases sitting between them. The CDR3 runs 14 residues. CDR3 sequence: CASSLVTGWNEQFF. CDR3 nucleotide sequence: TGCGCCAGCAGCTTGGTTACAGGGTGGAATGAGCAGTTCTTC.

This rearrangement joins TRBV5-1 to TRBJ2-5; the D call may be TRBD1 or TRBD2 (5 bases each). This CDR3 is built from 12 residues. Trimming removed 10 bases from V and 2 bases from J, with 12 bases in between. Germline values: CDR1 SGHRS, CDR2 YFSETQ. This CDR3 is CAGLGTQETQYF. CDR3 coding DNA: TGCGCCGGTCTCGGGACGCAAGAGACCCAGTACTTC.

Only a few counts were recorded for this clonotype. V is TRBV20-1 and J is TRBJ2-2, with a possible D match to TRBD2 (6 bases). The CDR3 extends over 16 amino acids. Germline-derived CDR1 and CDR2 are DFQATT and SNEGSKA (reference sequence). Trimming took off 2 bases at V and 2 bases at J, with 15 bases between the two ends. Here the CDR3 reads CSARLGGGLNTGELFF. The CDR3 DNA reads TGCAGTGCTAGATTGGGGGGAGGTCTCAACACCGGGGAGCTGTTTTTT.

This clonotype was seen a single time. The J gene is TRBJ2-5, the V gene TRBV20-1; TRBD1 is a possible D gene (6 bases). The CDR3 has 15 amino acids. Germline loops: CDR1 DFQATT, CDR2 SNEGSKA (reference sequence). V lost 6 bases and J 1 base, leaving 18 bases between the germline ends. The CDR3 sequence: CSAIGQPPGQETQYF. CDR3 in DNA: TGCAGTGCCATAGGACAGCCTCCGGGCCAAGAGACCCAGTACTTC.

This clonotype was seen a few times. This chain uses TRBV29-1 with TRBJ1-2; D is uncertain. CDR1 is SQVTM and CDR2 is ANQGSEA in the germline V gene. The CDR3 loop spans 13 amino acids. V was cut by 6 bases and J by 4 bases, with 15 bases left in between. In DNA, the CDR3 is TGCAGCGTCCCCTTGACGGAATTCTATGGCTACACCTTC. Residues: CSVPLTEFYGYTF.

This clonotype turned up a few times. This chain connects TRBV7-6 to TRBJ1-1; unclear D gene. CDR3 length: 13 residues. CDR1 is SGHVS, CDR2 FNYEAQ, per germline. V was shortened by 7 bases and J by 1 base, with 10 bases between the two germline ends. CDR3 amino acids: CASKRLGNTEAFF. In DNA, the CDR3 is TGTGCCAGCAAGAGACTCGGGAACACTGAAGCTTTCTTT.

Many counts were recorded for this clonotype. In DNA form, the CDR3 reads TGTGCCATCAATTCAAGGACGAACCACACTGAAGCTTTCTTT. It codes for CAINSRTNHTEAFF. This chain uses TRBV10-3 with TRBJ1-1, with D unclear. Trimming pared 7 bases from V and 3 bases from J, leaving 15 bases between. The germline V gene has CDR1 ENHRY and CDR2 SYGVKD. This CDR3 contains 14 residues.

This clonotype has a handful of counts. J is TRBJ2-3 and V is TRBV5-1; D gene ambiguous. The germline CDR1 and CDR2 sequences are SGHRS and YFSETQ. The V end lost 1 base, the J end lost 2 bases, and 11 bases lay between the germline ends. The CDR3 totals 15 residues. The CDR3 spells CASSLQGWDTDTQYF. Written as DNA, the CDR3 is TGCGCCAGCAGCTTGCAAGGGTGGGACACAGATACGCAGTATTTT.

This clonotype was observed a few times. The V call is TRBV12-3 or TRBV12-4, the J call TRBJ1-2; no firm D call. This CDR3 region has 14 residues. Trimming stripped 3 bases from V and 3 bases from J, with 11 bases between. The CDR3 nucleotides are TGTGCCAGCAGTTTCGGGCAGGCGGACTATGGCTACACCTTC. Protein: CASSFGQADYGYTF.

This clonotype was counted between two and nine times. The J gene is TRBJ1-2, the V gene TRBV6-5, with 7 nucleotides matching TRBD1. The CDR3 loop spans 15 amino acids. Germline loops: CDR1 MNHEY, CDR2 SVGAGI. V gave up 4 bases and J gave up 4 bases; unmatched junction bases: 9. CDR3 amino acids: CASSSKDRTVYGYTF. CDR3 nucleotide sequence: TGTGCCAGCAGTTCAAAGGACAGGACCGTCTATGGCTACACCTTC.